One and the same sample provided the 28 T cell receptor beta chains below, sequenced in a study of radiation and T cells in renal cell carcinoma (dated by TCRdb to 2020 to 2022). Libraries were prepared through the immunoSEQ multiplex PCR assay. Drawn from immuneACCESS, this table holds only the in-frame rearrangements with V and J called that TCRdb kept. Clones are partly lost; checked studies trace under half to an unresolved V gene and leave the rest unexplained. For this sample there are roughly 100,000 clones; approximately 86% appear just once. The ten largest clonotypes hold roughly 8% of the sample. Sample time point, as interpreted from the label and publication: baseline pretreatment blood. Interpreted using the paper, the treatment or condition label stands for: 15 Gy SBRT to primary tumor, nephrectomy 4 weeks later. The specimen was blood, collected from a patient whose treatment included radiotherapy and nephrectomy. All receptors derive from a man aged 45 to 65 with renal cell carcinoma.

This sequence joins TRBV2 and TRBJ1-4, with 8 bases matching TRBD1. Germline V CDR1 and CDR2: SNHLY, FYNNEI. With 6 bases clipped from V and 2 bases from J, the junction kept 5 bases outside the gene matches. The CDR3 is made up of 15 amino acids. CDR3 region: CASRDRVVTNEKLFF. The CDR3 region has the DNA TGTGCCAGCAGGGACAGGGTCGTTACTAATGAAAAACTGTTTTTT. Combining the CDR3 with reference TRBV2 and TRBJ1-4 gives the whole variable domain EPEVTQTPSHQVTQMGQEVILRCVPISNHLYFYWYRQILGQKVEFLVSFYNNEISEKSEIFDDQFSVERPDGSNFTLKIRSTKLEDSAMYFCASRDRVVTNEKLFFGSGTQLSVL.

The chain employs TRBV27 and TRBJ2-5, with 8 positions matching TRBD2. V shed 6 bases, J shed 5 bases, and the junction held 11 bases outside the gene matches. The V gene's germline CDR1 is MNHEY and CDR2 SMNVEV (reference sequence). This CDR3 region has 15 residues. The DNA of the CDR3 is TGTGCCAGCAGACCGGTAGCGGGAAATGTGGAGACCCAGTACTTC. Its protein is CASRPVAGNVETQYF.

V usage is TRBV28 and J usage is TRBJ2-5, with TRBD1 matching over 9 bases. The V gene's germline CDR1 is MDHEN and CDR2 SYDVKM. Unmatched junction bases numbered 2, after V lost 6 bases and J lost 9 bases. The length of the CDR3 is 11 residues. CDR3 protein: CASRRQGAQYF. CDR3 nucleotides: TGTGCCAGCAGGAGACAGGGGGCCCAGTACTTC.

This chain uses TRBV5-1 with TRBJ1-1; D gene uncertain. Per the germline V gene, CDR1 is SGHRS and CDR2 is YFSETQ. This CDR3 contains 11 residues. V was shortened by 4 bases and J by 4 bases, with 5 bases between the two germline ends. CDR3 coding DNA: TGCGCCAGCAGCGGCGGCACTGAAGCTTTCTTT. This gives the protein CASSGGTEAFF.

The CDR3 loop reads CASSRQGNQPQHF. In DNA form, the CDR3 reads TGTGCCAGCAGCCGACAGGGCAATCAGCCCCAGCATTTT. J is TRBJ1-5 and V is TRBV25-1, with D perhaps TRBD1 (6 bases). V lost 6 bases to trimming and J lost 2 bases, with 8 bases between them. This CDR3 comprises 13 residues. The germline gives CDR1 MGHDK, CDR2 SYGVNS.

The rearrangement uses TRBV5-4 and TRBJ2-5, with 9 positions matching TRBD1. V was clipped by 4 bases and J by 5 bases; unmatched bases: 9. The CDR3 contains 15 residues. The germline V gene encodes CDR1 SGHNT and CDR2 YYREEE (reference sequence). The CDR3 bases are TGTGCCAGCAGCACTCCGGGACAGGGTTCGGAGACCCAGTACTTC. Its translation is CASSTPGQGSETQYF.

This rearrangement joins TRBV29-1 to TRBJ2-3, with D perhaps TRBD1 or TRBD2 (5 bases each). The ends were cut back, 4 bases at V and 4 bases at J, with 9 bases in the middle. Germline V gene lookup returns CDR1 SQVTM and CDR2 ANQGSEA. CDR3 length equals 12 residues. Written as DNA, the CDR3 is TGCAGCGTTGGTCGAGGGGCAGATACGCAGTATTTT. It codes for CSVGRGADTQYF.

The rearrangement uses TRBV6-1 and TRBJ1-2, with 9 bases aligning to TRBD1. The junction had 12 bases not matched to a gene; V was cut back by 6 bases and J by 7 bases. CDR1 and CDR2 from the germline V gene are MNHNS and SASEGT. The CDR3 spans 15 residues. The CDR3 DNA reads TGTGCCAGCAGGAACCGGGACAGGGACCTAGGTGGCTACACCTTC. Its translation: CASRNRDRDLGGYTF.

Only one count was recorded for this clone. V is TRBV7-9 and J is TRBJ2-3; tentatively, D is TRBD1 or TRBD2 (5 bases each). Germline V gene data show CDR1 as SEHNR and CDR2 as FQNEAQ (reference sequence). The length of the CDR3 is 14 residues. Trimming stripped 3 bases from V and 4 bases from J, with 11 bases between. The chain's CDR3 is CASSFGGAADTQYF. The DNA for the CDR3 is TGTGCCAGCAGCTTTGGGGGAGCCGCAGATACGCAGTATTTT.

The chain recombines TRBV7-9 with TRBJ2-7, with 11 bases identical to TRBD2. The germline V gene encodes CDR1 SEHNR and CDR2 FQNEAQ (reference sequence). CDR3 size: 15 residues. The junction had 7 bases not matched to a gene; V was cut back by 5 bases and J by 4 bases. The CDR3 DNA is TGTGCCAGCAGCAGTAGCGGGAGGGCCACTTACGAGCAGTACTTC. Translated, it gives CASSSSGRATYEQYF.

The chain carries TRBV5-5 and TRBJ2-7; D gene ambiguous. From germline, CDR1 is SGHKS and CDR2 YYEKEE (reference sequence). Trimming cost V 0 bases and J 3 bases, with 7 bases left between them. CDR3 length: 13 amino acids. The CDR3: CASSLVDYYEQYF. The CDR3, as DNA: TGTGCCAGCAGCTTGGTGGATTACTACGAGCAGTACTTC.

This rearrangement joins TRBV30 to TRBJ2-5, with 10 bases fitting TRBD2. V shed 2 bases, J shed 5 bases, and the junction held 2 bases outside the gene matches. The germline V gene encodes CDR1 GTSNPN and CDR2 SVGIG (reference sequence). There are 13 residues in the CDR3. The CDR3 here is CAWSSTSGETQYF. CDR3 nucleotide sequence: TGTGCCTGGAGTTCGACTAGCGGGGAGACCCAGTACTTC.

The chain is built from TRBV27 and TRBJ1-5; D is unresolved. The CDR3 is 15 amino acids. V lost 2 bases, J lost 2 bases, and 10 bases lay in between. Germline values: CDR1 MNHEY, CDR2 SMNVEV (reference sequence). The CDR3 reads CASSLVGEGNQPQHF. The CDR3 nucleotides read TGTGCCAGCAGTTTAGTGGGCGAGGGCAATCAGCCCCAGCATTTT.

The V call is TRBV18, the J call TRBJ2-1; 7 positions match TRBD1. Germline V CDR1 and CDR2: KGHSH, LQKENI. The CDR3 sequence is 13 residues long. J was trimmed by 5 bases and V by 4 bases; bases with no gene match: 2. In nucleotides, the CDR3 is TGTGCCAGCTCACGGGGACAGCACAATGAGCAGTTCTTC. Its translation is CASSRGQHNEQFF.

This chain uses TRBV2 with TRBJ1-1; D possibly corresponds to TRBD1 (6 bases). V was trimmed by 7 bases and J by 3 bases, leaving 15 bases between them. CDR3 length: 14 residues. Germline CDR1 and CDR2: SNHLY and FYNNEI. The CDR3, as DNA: TGTGCCAGCATAGGGGGGGGGTACGACACTGAAGCTTTCTTT. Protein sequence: CASIGGGYDTEAFF.

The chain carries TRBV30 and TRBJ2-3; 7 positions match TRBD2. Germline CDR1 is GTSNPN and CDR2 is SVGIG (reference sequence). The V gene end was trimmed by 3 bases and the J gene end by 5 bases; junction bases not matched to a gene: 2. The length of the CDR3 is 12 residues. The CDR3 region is CAWSASGDTQYF. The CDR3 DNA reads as TGTGCCTGGAGCGCTAGCGGAGATACGCAGTATTTT.

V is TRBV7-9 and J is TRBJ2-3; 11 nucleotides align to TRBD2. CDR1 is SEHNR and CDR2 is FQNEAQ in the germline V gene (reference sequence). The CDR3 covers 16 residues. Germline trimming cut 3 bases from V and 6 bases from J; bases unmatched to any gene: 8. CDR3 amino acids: CASSLVLAGGMDTQYF. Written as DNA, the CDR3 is TGTGCCAGCAGCTTGGTTCTAGCGGGAGGTATGGATACGCAGTATTTT.

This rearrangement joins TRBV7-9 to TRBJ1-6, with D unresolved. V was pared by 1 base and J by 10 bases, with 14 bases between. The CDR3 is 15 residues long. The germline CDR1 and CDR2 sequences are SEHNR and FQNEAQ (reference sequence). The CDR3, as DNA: TGTGCCAGCAGCTTAGGAAGCAATCGGGCGTCACCCCTCCACTTT. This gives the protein CASSLGSNRASPLHF.

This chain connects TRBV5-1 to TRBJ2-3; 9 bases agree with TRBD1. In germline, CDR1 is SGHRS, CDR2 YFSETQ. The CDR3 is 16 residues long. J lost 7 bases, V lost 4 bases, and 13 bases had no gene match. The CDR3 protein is CASSKYGDRVTHTQYF. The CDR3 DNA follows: TGCGCCAGCAGCAAATATGGGGACAGGGTTACCCATACGCAGTATTTT.

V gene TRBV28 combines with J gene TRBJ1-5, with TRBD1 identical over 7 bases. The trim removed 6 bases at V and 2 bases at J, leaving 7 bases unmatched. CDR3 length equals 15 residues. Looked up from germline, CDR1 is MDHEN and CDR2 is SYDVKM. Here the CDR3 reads CASRPAGGGNQPQHF. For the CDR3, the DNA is TGTGCCAGCAGGCCAGCAGGGGGGGGCAATCAGCCCCAGCATTTT.

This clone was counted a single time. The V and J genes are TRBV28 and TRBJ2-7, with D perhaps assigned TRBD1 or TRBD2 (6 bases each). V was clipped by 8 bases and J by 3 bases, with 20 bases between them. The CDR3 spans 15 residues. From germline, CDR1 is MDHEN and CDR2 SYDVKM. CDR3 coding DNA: TGTGCCAGCGTGGGGGACATTATGGGGGGCTACGAGCAGTACTTC. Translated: CASVGDIMGGYEQYF. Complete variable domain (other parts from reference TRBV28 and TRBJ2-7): DVKVTQSSRYLVKRTGEKVFLECVQDMDHENMFWYRQDPGLGLRLIYFSYDVKMKEKGDIPEGYSVSREKKERFSLILESASTNQTSMYLCASVGDIMGGYEQYFGPGTRLTVT.

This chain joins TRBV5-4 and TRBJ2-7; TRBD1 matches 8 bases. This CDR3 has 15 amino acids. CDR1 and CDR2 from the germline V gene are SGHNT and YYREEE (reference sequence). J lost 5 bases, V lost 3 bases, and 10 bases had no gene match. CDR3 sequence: CASSYGTGRSNEQYF. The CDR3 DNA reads TGTGCCAGCAGCTATGGGACAGGTCGGTCAAACGAGCAGTACTTC.

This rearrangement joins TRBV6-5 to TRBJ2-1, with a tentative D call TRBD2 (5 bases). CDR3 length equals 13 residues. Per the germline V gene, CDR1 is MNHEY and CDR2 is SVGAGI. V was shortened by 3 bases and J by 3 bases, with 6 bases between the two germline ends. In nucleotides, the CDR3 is TGTGCCAGCAGTTATACTAGCTACAATGAGCAGTTCTTC. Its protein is CASSYTSYNEQFF.

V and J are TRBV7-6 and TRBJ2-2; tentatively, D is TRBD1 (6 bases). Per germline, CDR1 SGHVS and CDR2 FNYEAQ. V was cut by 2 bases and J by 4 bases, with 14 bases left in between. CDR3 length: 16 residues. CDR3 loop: CASSLMGQGRTGELFF. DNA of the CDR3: TGTGCCAGCAGCTTAATGGGACAAGGACGCACCGGGGAGCTGTTTTTT.

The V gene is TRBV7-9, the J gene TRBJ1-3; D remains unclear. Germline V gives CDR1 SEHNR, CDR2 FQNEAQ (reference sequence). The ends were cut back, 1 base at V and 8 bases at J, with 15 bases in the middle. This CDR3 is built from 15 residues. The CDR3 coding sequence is TGTGCCAGCAGCTTAGATAGTGGCAGCAGTGACACCATATATTTT. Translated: CASSLDSGSSDTIYF.

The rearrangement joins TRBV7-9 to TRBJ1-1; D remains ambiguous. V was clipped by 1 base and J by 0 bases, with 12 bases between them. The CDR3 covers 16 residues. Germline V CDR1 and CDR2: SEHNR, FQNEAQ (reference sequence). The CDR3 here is CASSLGAGSLNTEAFF. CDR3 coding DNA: TGTGCCAGCAGCTTAGGCGCGGGCAGTTTGAACACTGAAGCTTTCTTT. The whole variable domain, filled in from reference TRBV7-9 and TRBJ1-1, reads DTGVSQNPRHKITKRGQNVTFRCDPISEHNRLYWYRQTLGQGPEFLTYFQNEAQLEKSRLLSDRFSAERPKGSFSTLEIQRTEQGDSAMYLCASSLGAGSLNTEAFFGQGTRLTVV.

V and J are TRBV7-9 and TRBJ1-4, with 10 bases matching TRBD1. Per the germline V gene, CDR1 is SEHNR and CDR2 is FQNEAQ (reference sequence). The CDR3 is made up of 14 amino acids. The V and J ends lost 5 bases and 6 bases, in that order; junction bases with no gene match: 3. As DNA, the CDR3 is TGTGCCAGCAGCGAGGGGACAGGGGATGAAAAACTGTTTTTT. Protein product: CASSEGTGDEKLFF.

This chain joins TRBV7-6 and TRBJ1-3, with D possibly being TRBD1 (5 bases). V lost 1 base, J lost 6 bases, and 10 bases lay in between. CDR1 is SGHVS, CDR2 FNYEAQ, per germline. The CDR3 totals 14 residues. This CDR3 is CASSLEGPLNTIYF. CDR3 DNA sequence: TGTGCCAGCAGCTTAGAGGGACCTTTAAACACCATATATTTT.